These 8 T cell receptor beta chains share one sample of origin, sequenced in a study of blood T cell repertoires in COVID-19. Profiled with immunoSEQ multiplex PCR; TCRdb holds only in-frame clones, not every one. The sample includes 150,000 to 200,000 clones, about 82% of them seen just once. Sequencing was carried out using peripheral blood. These receptors were collected from a man in his 70s with active or convalescent COVID-19.

This clone showed up just a few times. The rearrangement uses TRBV5-1 and TRBJ1-6; D is possibly TRBD1 (6 bases). Trimming took 3 bases from V and 6 from J, leaving 7 bases between them. Germline assignment: CDR1 SGHRS and CDR2 YFSETQ. The CDR3 has 13 amino acids. The CDR3 sequence is CASSSDSNSPLHF. The DNA of the CDR3 is TGCGCCAGCAGCTCGGACAGTAATTCACCCCTCCACTTT.

The V call is TRBV19, the J call TRBJ2-6; maybe TRBD1 (6 bases). The CDR3 totals 17 residues. Per germline, CDR1 LNHDA and CDR2 SQIVND (reference sequence). Trimming removed 6 bases from V and 0 bases from J, with 15 bases in between. Here the CDR3 DNA reads TGTGCCAGTAGCCGGACAGCCCAGCCCTCTGGGGCCAACGTCCTGACTTTC. This translates into CASSRTAQPSGANVLTF.

This sequence joins TRBV6-5 and TRBJ1-2; D may be TRBD1 (6 bases). In germline, CDR1 is MNHEY, CDR2 SVGAGI. The CDR3 consists of 13 residues. Trimming cost V 8 bases and J 5 bases, with 15 bases left between them. The CDR3 bases are TGTGCCAGCCGTACAGGGACGGCATATGGCTACACCTTC. Translated, it gives CASRTGTAYGYTF.

This clone was detected only a few times. V gene TRBV12-5 combines with J gene TRBJ2-3; D may be TRBD1 (5 bases). Germline-derived CDR1 and CDR2 are LGHNT and FRNRAP. V was clipped by 1 base and J by 4 bases, with 6 bases between them. This CDR3 contains 13 residues. The CDR3 here is CASGLETADTQYF. The CDR3 DNA sequence: TGTGCTAGTGGTTTGGAGACAGCAGATACGCAGTATTTT.

The J gene is TRBJ1-2, the V gene TRBV7-2; 8 nucleotides line up with TRBD1. The CDR3 is 14 amino acids. Per the germline V gene, CDR1 is SGHTA and CDR2 is FQGNSA. Trimming took 5 bases from V and 5 from J; bases not matched to a gene: 7. CDR3 sequence: CASSDLQGVYGYTF. Here the CDR3 DNA reads TGTGCCAGCAGCGATTTACAGGGGGTATATGGCTACACCTTC.

CDR3 sequence (DNA): TGCGCCAGCAGCCCCGGACAGCGGGAATCACCCCTCCACTTT. This translates into CASSPGQRESPLHF. This chain joins TRBV5-1 and TRBJ1-6, with D perhaps matching TRBD1 (6 bases). Per the germline V gene, CDR1 is SGHRS and CDR2 is YFSETQ. Trimming took off 4 bases at V and 10 bases at J, with 15 bases between the two ends. The CDR3 loop spans 14 amino acids. The variable domain in full, with the rest retrieved from reference TRBV5-1 and TRBJ1-6, is KAGVTQTPRYLIKTRGQQVTLSCSPISGHRSVSWYQQTPGQGLQFLFEYFSETQRNKGNFPGRFSGRQFSNSRSEMNVSTLELGDSALYLCASSPGQRESPLHFGNGTRLTVT.

The CDR3 loop reads CASRGLAREQFF. The CDR3 nucleotides are TGTGCCAGCAGGGGACTAGCGCGGGAGCAGTTCTTC. This sequence joins TRBV28 and TRBJ2-1, with 10 bases that match TRBD2. V shed 6 bases, J shed 10 bases, and the junction held 3 bases outside the gene matches. This CDR3 contains 12 residues. Germline V lookup: CDR1 MDHEN, CDR2 SYDVKM.

This clone was detected a few times. This sequence joins TRBV18 and TRBJ2-2, with a tentative D call TRBD1 (5 bases). CDR1 and CDR2 from the germline V gene are KGHSH and LQKENI. This CDR3 is 16 amino acids long. Trimming pared 4 bases from V and 2 bases from J, leaving 14 bases between. The CDR3 DNA is TGTGCCAGCTCACTACTTAAGACAGAAAACACCGGGGAGCTGTTTTTT. Encoded protein: CASSLLKTENTGELFF.